These T cell receptor beta chains were read from a single sample in a study of control samples from healthy donors and cancer patients. Profiled with immunoSEQ multiplex PCR; TCRdb holds only in-frame clones, not every one. The repertoire holds 85,000 to 95,000 clones, with roughly four fifths as singletons. The sequencing sample was made of blood. The receptors were sampled from a woman aged 55-69 years in good health. Each CDR3 is given with its conserved first and last residue. The D gene is left open where the match is weak. Where a row states a size, it is once, few, many or the class of an expanded clone; other rows omit it.

size,J,V,D,CDR3,DNA
.,TRBJ2-7,TRBV11-2,TRBD1,CASSSLGQGSYEQYF,TGTGCCAGCAGCTCTCTTGGACAGGGCTCCTACGAGCAGTACTTC
.,TRBJ1-2,TRBV29-1,TRBD1,CIARTGANYGYTF,TGCATCGCGCGGACAGGAGCTAACTATGGCTACACCTTC
.,TRBJ1-2,TRBV6-5,TRBD1,CASSPWTGANYGYTF,TGTGCCAGCAGTCCGTGGACAGGGGCGAACTATGGCTACACCTTC
.,TRBJ2-2,TRBV29-1,.,CSVGGREKTGELFF,TGCAGCGTTGGGGGCAGGGAAAAGACCGGGGAGCTGTTTTTT
.,TRBJ1-1,TRBV4-1,TRBD1,CASSQGRGATEAFF,TGCGCCAGCAGCCAGGGCAGGGGGGCCACTGAAGCTTTCTTT
.,TRBJ2-7,TRBV7-6,TRBD2,CASSLKWGLAGLYEQYF,TGTGCCAGCAGCTTAAAGTGGGGACTAGCGGGTCTCTACGAGCAGTACTTC
.,TRBJ1-2,TRBV6-5,.,CASSYSARGNYGYTF,TGTGCCAGCAGTTACTCGGCCAGGGGCAACTATGGCTACACCTTC
.,TRBJ2-7,TRBV5-4,TRBD2,CASSLGVAGVREQYF,TGTGCCAGCAGCTTGGGGGTAGCGGGGGTACGCGAGCAGTACTTC
.,TRBJ2-3,TRBV2,TRBD2,CASRSSGRGDTQYF,TGTGCCAGCAGATCTAGCGGGAGGGGGGATACGCAGTATTTT
.,TRBJ1-5,TRBV18,.,CASSPTAGYSNQPQHF,TGTGCCAGCTCACCAACCGCGGGGTATAGCAATCAGCCCCAGCATTTT
.,TRBJ2-5,TRBV7-2,.,CASSGGLGKTQYF,TGTGCCAGCAGCGGTGGTCTGGGAAAGACCCAGTACTTC
.,TRBJ2-3,TRBV7-8,TRBD1,CASSSLARTGGTPDTQYF,TGTGCCAGCAGCTCTTTAGCTCGTACAGGGGGTACACCAGATACGCAGTATTTT
few,TRBJ2-7,TRBV7-9,.,CASSSSGYEQYF,TGTGCCAGCAGCTCCTCGGGCTACGAGCAGTACTTC
.,TRBJ2-5,TRBV7-2,.,CASSLVRETQYF,TGTGCCAGCAGCTTAGTCAGAGAGACCCAGTACTTC
.,TRBJ2-5,TRBV3-1/TRBV3-2,.,CASSRRAGKETQYF,TGTGCCAGCAGCCGTAGGGCGGGCAAAGAGACCCAGTACTTC
.,TRBJ2-5,TRBV6-6,.,CASSYRRGQEETQYF,TGTGCCAGCAGTTACCGGCGGGGGCAGGAAGAGACCCAGTACTTC
.,TRBJ2-7,TRBV7-2,TRBD2,CASSTLTSGGADRYEQYF,TGTGCCAGCAGCACCCTGACTAGCGGGGGGGCCGATAGGTACGAGCAGTACTTC
.,TRBJ1-2,TRBV5-1,.,CASSLGGPNYGYTF,TGCGCCAGCAGCTTGGGAGGTCCGAACTATGGCTACACCTTC
.,TRBJ2-7,TRBV28,.,CASSFSPRLGEISYEQYF,TGTGCCAGCAGTTTCTCCCCCCGATTAGGCGAGATATCCTACGAGCAGTACTTC
.,TRBJ2-1,TRBV7-9,.,CASSLVGYNEQFF,TGTGCCAGCAGCTTAGTTGGATACAATGAGCAGTTCTTC
.,TRBJ2-1,TRBV12-3/TRBV12-4,.,CASQKERTNEQFF,TGTGCCAGCCAAAAAGAAAGAACGAATGAGCAGTTCTTC
once,TRBJ2-5,TRBV5-1,TRBD2,CASSVSGVGETQYF,TGCGCCAGCAGCGTTAGCGGGGTGGGGGAGACCCAGTACTTC
.,TRBJ1-2,TRBV7-9,.,CASSLPAGGGYTF,TGTGCCAGCAGCCTCCCAGCGGGGGGTGGCTACACCTTC
.,TRBJ1-1,TRBV7-2,.,CASSFDINTEAFF,TGTGCCAGCAGCTTTGATATTAACACTGAAGCTTTCTTT
.,TRBJ2-2,TRBV6-2/TRBV6-3,.,CASSPNFDTGELFF,TGTGCCAGCAGTCCGAACTTCGACACCGGGGAGCTGTTTTTT
.,TRBJ2-7,TRBV6-5,TRBD1,CASSYRTGGSDEQYF,TGTGCCAGCAGTTACAGGACAGGGGGCTCGGACGAGCAGTACTTC
few,TRBJ2-3,TRBV3-1/TRBV3-2,.,CASSQTGTDTQYF,TGTGCCAGCAGCCAAACTGGCACAGATACGCAGTATTTT
.,TRBJ2-3,TRBV12-5,TRBD2,CASGYGLAGRSTDTQYF,TGTGCTAGTGGTTACGGACTAGCGGGACGAAGCACAGATACGCAGTATTTT